Included here is one TCR beta chain sequence, with context. Its antigen is currently unknown. CD45RO negativity and positive selection for CCR7 defined naive CD8 cells, a population that excluded terminally differentiated effector memory CD45RA+ cells. Data came from immunoSEQ multiplex PCR; TCRdb stores just in-frame clones and leaves some out. The table has about 870,000 clones, 92% seen once. V was pared by 6 bases and J by 3 bases, with 7 bases of the junction left unmatched. This CDR3 spans 14 amino acids. In germline, CDR1 is PRHDT, CDR2 FYEKMQ (reference sequence). The data originate from a study of shared clonotypes between healthy human individuals. About the research overall: The study drew on a couple of women and a few men aged 18 to 49 as donors.

The study's findings and limits: The four-donor shared clonotypes exceeded non-shared clonotypes in generation probability, with non-shared ones scoring lower. Of the naive CD4 clonotypes, around 4.9% were shared across a handful of donors. The study drew on few donors, limiting represented genetic and exposure-history diversity.

This TCR derives from a man aged 30 to 45 in good health. The sequencing input was naive CD8+ T cells sorted from blood. The chain links TRBV13 to TRBJ1-1, with TRBD1 matching over 7 bases. CDR3 sequence reads: CASRYGTADTEAFF. In nucleotides, the CDR3 is TGTGCCAGCAGATATGGGACAGCAGACACTGAAGCTTTCTTT.